What follows describes a single T cell receptor beta chain. The sample originates from a study of blood T cell repertoires in COVID-19. The protocol was immunoSEQ multiplex PCR, while the TCRdb copy is restricted to in-frame clones and leaves out a portion. The sample carries about 280,000 clones, 85% recorded once. The CDR3 spans 13 residues. Germline V CDR1 and CDR2: SGHAT, FQNNGV. Trimming took off 1 base at V and 11 bases at J, with 12 bases between the two ends. The TCR originated in a human donor in a cohort sampled during active COVID-19. The chain links TRBV11-2 to TRBJ1-3; tentative D call: TRBD1 (6 bases). Source material: peripheral blood. The chain's CDR3 is CASSLGSRGAIYF. As DNA, the CDR3 is TGTGCCAGCAGCTTAGGGAGCAGGGGAGCCATATATTTT. Filled out from reference TRBV11-2 and TRBJ1-3, the complete variable domain reads EAGVAQSPRYKIIEKRQSVAFWCNPISGHATLYWYQQILGQGPKLLIQFQNNGVVDDSQLPKDRFSAERLKGVDSTLKIQPAKLEDSAVYLCASSLGSRGAIYFGEGSWLTVV.